This TCR beta chain was obtained from a study of post-analysis software for immune sequencing data. Study overall: Relapsing-remitting, secondary progressive and progressive-relapsing forms of multiple sclerosis all featured among disease courses. Points from the study as a whole: Batch-mates among the samples co-clustered strongly by F measure. About five TRBV segments, including TRBV5-6, TRBV5-1 and TRBV20-1, were more frequent in patients than controls. Normalized Chao1 diversity was significantly lower in multiple sclerosis patients than in controls.

About this clonotype: Its antigen is as yet unknown.

This CDR3 has 13 amino acids. Germline loops: CDR1 MNHEY, CDR2 SMNVEV (reference sequence). Trimming removed 10 bases from V and 6 bases from J; junction bases left unmatched: 10. Tagging with unique molecular identifiers was a feature of the TCR beta cDNA libraries. Each sample of about 1 to 10 million input T cells yielded around 500,000 cDNA molecules, so each molecule approximated one T cell. In TCRdb, the PCR reads were re-called with MiXCR into one record per CDR3 protein. The sample gives roughly 570,000 distinct CDR3 sequences, roughly 34% of which show up once; 4.5% to 7.5% is in the top ten.

J is TRBJ2-3 and V is TRBV27; 7 positions match TRBD1. Sequenced material: blood. This TCR was recovered from a girl younger than 18 with multiple sclerosis. Here the CDR3 reads CATQTGPVDTQYF. The CDR3 DNA sequence: TGTGCCACCCAGACAGGGCCTGTTGATACGCAGTATTTT.